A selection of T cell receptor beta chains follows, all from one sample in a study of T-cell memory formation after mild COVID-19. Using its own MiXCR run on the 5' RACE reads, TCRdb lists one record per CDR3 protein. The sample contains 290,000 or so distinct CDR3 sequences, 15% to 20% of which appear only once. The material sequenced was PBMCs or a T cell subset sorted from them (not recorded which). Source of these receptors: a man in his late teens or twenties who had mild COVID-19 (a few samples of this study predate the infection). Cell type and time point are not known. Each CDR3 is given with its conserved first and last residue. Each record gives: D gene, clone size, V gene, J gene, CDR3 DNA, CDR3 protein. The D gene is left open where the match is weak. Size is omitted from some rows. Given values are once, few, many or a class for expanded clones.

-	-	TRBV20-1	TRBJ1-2	TGCAGTGCTAGAGGGGGACAAGGAATGATTGGCTACACCTTC	CSARGGQGMIGYTF
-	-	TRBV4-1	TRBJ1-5	TGCGCCAGCAGCCACTATGTCTCAGGGAATCAGCCCCAGCATTTT	CASSHYVSGNQPQHF
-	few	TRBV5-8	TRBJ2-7	TGTGCCAGCAGCTTTCACAGGGACGAGCAGTACTTC	CASSFHRDEQYF
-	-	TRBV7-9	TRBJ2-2	TGTGCCAGCAGCTTAGCCTCGGGCGGGGAGCTGTTTTTT	CASSLASGGELFF
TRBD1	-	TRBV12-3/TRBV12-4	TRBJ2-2	TGTGCCAGCAGAGGACAGGGGGCTCAGACCGGGGAGCTGTTTTTT	CASRGQGAQTGELFF
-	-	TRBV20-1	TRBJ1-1	TGCAGTGCTAGAGATCTCATATACGCGAACACTGAAGCTTTCTTT	CSARDLIYANTEAFF
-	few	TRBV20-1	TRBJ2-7	TGCAGTGCTAGAGATCCCCGGCGGACAGCCTCCTACGAGCAGTACTTC	CSARDPRRTASYEQYF
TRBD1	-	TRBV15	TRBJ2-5	TGTGCCACCAGCAAGAGGACAGGGGGCGCAGAGACCCAGTACTTC	CATSKRTGGAETQYF
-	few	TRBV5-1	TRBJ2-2	TGCGCCAGCAGCTTGGACTGGGCAGGGGTAGCCACCGGGGAGCTGTTTTTT	CASSLDWAGVATGELFF
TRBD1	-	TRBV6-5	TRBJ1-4	TGTGCCAGCAGTTACTCAGGGACAGGGGAAGAAAAACTGTTTTTT	CASSYSGTGEEKLFF
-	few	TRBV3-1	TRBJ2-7	TGTGCCAGCAGCCGCGGGGATGGAGGGGCCTCCTACGAGCAGTACTTC	CASSRGDGGASYEQYF
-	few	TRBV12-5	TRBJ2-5	TGTGCTAGTGGTTTGGCGAGGTGGGAGACCCAGTACTTC	CASGLARWETQYF
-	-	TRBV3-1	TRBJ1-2	TGTGCCAGCAGCCGAGGCCGCCTAGGATATCGAGGCTATGGCTACACCTTC	CASSRGRLGYRGYGYTF
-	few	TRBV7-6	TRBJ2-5	TGTGCCAGCAGCTACCGGGTAAGGACGGAAGAGACCCAGTACTTC	CASSYRVRTEETQYF
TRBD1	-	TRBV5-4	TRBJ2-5	TGTGCCAGCAGCTTGGAGGGACAGGGGGTACAGACCCAGTACTTC	CASSLEGQGVQTQYF
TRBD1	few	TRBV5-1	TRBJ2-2	TGCGCCAGCAGCTTGGGACAGGGGTCCACCGGGGAGCTGTTTTTT	CASSLGQGSTGELFF
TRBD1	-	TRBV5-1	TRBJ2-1	TGCGCCAGCAGCTCACCGGGACAGTTCTACAATGAGCAGTTCTTC	CASSSPGQFYNEQFF